Shown below are 2 T cell receptor beta chains from a single sample sequenced in a study of CD8+CD57+ T cells in acquired aplastic anemia. Both TCR beta VDJ combination and CDR3 sequence profiling were carried out. Genomic DNA was the template for this profiling. TCRdb reprocessed the reads with MiXCR, giving one entry per CDR3 protein. The repertoire holds about 160,000 distinct CDR3 sequences, with 40% to 60% as singletons. Patients included in sequencing had previously demonstrated CD8+CD57+ cell expansion by flow cytometry. Source material: sorted CD4+, CD8+, or CD8+CD57+ T cells (not recorded which) from PBMCs. These receptors all come from a human donor with aplastic anemia.

This clonotype was detected ten times or more. The rearrangement joins TRBV9 to TRBJ1-2; tentatively, D is TRBD1 (6 bases). The CDR3 is 15 amino acids. V was pared by 3 bases and J by 4 bases, with 16 bases between. Germline assignment: CDR1 SGDLS and CDR2 YYNGEE. In DNA, the CDR3 is TGTGCCAGCAGCGGACAGGCCCCCGGGGCCTATGGCTACACCTTC. It translates to CASSGQAPGAYGYTF.

This clonotype has a handful of counts. A single base separates this from a much larger clone, so it may be a read error. The chain carries TRBV12-3 or TRBV12-4 and TRBJ2-5; no clear D. The CDR3 extends over 13 amino acids. Here the CDR3 DNA reads TGTGCCAGCAGTTTAATGGCGGAAGAGACCCAGTGCTTC. Its translation: CASSLMAEETQCF.